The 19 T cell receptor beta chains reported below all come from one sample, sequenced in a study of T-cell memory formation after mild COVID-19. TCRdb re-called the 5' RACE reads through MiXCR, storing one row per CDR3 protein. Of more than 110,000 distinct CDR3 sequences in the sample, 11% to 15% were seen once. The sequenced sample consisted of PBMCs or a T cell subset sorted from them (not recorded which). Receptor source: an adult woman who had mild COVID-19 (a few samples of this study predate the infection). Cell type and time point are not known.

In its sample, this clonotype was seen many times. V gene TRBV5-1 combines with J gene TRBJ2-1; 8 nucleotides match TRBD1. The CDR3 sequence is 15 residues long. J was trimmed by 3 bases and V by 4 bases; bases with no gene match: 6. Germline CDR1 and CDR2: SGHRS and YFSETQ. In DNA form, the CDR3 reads TGCGCCAGCAGCATCGGGACAGGAGACTACAATGAGCAGTTCTTC. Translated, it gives CASSIGTGDYNEQFF.

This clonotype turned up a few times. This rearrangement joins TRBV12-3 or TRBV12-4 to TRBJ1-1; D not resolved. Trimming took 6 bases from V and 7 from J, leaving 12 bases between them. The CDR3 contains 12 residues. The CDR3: CASSSTTSEAFF. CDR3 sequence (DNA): TGTGCCAGCAGCTCCACGACCAGTGAAGCTTTCTTT.

CDR3 region: CASSVGPDSNQPQHF. The CDR3 DNA is TGTGCCAGCAGCGTGGGACCGGATAGCAATCAGCCCCAGCATTTT. The chain couples TRBV5-6 to TRBJ1-5; maybe TRBD1 (5 bases). This CDR3 has 15 amino acids. Germline V gene lookup returns CDR1 SGHDT and CDR2 YYEEEE. Trimming removed 4 bases from V and 0 bases from J, with 11 bases in between.

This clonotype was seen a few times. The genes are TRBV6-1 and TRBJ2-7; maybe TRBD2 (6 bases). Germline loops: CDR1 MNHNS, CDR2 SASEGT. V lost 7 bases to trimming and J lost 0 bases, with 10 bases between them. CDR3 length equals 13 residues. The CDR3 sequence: CASKGTSSYEQYF. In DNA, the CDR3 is TGTGCCAGCAAGGGGACTTCCTCCTACGAGCAGTACTTC.

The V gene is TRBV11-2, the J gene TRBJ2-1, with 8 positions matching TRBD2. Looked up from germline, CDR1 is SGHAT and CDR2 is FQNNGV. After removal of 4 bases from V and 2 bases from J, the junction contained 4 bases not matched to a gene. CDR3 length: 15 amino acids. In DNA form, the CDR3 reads TGTGCCAGCAGCTCCGGGAGGGCCACCTACAATGAGCAGTTCTTC. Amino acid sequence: CASSSGRATYNEQFF.

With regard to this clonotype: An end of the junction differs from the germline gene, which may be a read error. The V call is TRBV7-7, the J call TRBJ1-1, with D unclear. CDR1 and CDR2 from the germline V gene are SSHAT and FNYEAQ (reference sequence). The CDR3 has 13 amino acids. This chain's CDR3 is CASSLDAVSEAFF. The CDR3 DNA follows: TGTGCTAGCAGCTTAGACGCGGTCTCTGAAGCTTTCTTT.

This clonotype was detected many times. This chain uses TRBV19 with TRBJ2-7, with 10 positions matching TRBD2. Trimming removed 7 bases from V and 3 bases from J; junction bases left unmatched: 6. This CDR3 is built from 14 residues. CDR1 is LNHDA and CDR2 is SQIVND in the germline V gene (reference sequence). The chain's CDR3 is CASKPVAGGYEQYF. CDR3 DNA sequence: TGTGCCAGTAAGCCCGTAGCGGGAGGCTACGAGCAGTACTTC. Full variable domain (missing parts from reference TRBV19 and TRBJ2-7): DGGITQSPKYLFRKEGQNVTLSCEQNLNHDAMYWYRQDPGQGLRLIYYSQIVNDFQKGDIAEGYSVSREKKESFPLTVTSAQKNPTAFYLCASKPVAGGYEQYFGPGTRLTVT.

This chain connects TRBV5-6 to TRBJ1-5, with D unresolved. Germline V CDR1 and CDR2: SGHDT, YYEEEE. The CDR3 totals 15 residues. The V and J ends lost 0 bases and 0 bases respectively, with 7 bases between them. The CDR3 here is CASSLVGYSNQPQHF. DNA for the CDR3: TGTGCCAGCAGCTTGGTCGGGTATAGCAATCAGCCCCAGCATTTT.

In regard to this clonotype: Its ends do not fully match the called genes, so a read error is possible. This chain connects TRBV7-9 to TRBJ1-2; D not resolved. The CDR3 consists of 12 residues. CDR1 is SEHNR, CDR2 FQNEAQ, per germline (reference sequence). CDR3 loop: CASSLALKGSFF. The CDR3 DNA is TGTGCCAGCAGCTTAGCGCTAAAGGGCAGCTTCTTC.

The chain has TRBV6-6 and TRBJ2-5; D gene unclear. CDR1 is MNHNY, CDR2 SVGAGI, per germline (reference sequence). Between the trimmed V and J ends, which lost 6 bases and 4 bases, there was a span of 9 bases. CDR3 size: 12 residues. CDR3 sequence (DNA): TGTGCCAGCAGCCAACACAGAGAGACCCAGTACTTC. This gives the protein CASSQHRETQYF.

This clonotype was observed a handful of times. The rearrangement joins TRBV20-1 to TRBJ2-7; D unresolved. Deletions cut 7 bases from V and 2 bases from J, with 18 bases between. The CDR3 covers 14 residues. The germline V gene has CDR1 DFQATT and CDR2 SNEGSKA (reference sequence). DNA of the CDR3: TGCAGTGTCAAACCATTCGACCGACCCTACGAGCAGTACTTC. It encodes CSVKPFDRPYEQYF.

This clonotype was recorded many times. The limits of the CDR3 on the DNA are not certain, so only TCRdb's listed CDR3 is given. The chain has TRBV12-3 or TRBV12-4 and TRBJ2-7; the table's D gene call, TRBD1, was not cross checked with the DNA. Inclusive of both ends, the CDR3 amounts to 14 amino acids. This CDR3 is CASSFFGQTYEQYF.

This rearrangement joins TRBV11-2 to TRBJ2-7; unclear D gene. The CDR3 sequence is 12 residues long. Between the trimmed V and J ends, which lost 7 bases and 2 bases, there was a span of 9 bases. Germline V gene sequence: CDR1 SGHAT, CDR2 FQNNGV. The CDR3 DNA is TGTGCCAGCACCGACTTCCCCTACGAGCAGTACTTC. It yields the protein CASTDFPYEQYF.

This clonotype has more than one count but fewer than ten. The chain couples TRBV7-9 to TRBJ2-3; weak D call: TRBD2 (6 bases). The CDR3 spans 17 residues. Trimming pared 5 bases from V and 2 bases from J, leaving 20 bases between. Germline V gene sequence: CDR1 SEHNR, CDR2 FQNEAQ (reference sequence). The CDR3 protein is CASSLGAYGGYTDTQYF. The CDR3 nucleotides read TGTGCCAGCAGCCTGGGAGCGTACGGGGGTTACACAGATACGCAGTATTTT.

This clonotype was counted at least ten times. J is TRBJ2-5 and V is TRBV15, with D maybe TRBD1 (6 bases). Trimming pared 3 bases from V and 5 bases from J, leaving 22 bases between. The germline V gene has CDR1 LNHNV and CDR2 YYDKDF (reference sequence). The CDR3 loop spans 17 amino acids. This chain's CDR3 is CATSRKAGTYEGETQYF. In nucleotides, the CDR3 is TGTGCCACCAGCAGGAAAGCCGGGACATACGAGGGCGAGACCCAGTACTTC.

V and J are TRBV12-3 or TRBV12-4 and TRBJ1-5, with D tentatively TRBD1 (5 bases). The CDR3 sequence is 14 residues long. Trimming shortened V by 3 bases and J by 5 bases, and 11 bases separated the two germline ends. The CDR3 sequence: CASSFNWGDQPQHF. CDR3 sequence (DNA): TGTGCCAGCAGTTTTAATTGGGGGGATCAGCCCCAGCATTTT.

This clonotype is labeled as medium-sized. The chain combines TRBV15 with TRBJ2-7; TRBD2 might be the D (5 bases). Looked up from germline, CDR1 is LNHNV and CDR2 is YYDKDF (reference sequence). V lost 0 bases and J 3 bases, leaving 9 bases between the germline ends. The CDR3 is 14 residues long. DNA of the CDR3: TGTGCCACCAGCAGAGACCGGGGTAGCTACGAGCAGTACTTC. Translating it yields CATSRDRGSYEQYF.

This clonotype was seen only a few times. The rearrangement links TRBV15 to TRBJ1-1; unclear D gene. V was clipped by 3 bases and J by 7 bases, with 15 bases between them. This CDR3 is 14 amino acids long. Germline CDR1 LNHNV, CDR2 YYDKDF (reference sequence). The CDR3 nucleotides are TGTGCCACCAGCAGGAGGGAGATGGAGGATGAAGCTTTCTTT. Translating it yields CATSRREMEDEAFF.

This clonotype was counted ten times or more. CDR3 loop: CASSQGTVDEQYF. CDR3 coding DNA: TGTGCCAGCAGCCAAGGCACAGTGGACGAGCAGTACTTC. The chain uses TRBV4-2 and TRBJ2-7; D not resolved. Germline V gene sequence: CDR1 LGHNA, CDR2 YNFKEQ. This CDR3 comprises 13 residues. V lost 1 base to trimming and J lost 5 bases, with 9 bases between them.